This is a list of T cell receptor beta chains from one sample in a study of blood T cell repertoires in COVID-19. TCRdb's copy holds only in-frame clones and misses some; the assay was immunoSEQ multiplex PCR. The sample has approximately 270,000 clones, about 80% seen once. Sequenced input: peripheral blood. These receptors came from a man older than 75 with acute or convalescent COVID-19. Each CDR3 is given with its conserved first and last residue. D genes are given only for firm matches. Size is omitted from some rows. Given values are once, few, many or a class for expanded clones.

abundance	d_gene	v_gene	j_gene	CDR3aa
NA	TRBD2	TRBV3-1/TRBV3-2	TRBJ2-1	CASSQVAGRTYNEQFF
NA	TRBD1	TRBV7-9	TRBJ1-6	CASSSHRGKNSPLHF
NA	NA	TRBV24-1	TRBJ1-2	CATSERDASNYGYTF
NA	NA	TRBV12-3/TRBV12-4	TRBJ1-3	CASSQQGGNTIYF
few	NA	TRBV5-1	TRBJ1-3	CASSLAGYGNTIYF
NA	TRBD1	TRBV24-1	TRBJ2-7	CATSQGQLPTYEQYF
few	TRBD2	TRBV3-1/TRBV3-2	TRBJ2-7	CASSQTLGGESSYEQYF
NA	NA	TRBV18	TRBJ2-7	CASSPRDSVYEQYF
NA	NA	TRBV4-2	TRBJ2-7	CASSHMALSYEQYF
NA	TRBD2	TRBV3-1/TRBV3-2	TRBJ2-3	CASSPLSGSTDTQYF
NA	TRBD1	TRBV18	TRBJ1-1	CASSRSGQGPKENWWGLNTEAFF
NA	NA	TRBV5-1	TRBJ2-3	CASSLASTDTQYF
NA	NA	TRBV4-1	TRBJ2-7	CASSQSLAATYEQYF
NA	NA	TRBV30	TRBJ1-2	CAWSPTGFSYGYTF
NA	TRBD2	TRBV11-2	TRBJ2-3	CASSLALAGRSSTDTQYF
few	TRBD1	TRBV7-9	TRBJ2-3	CASSTLKGATTDTQYF
NA	TRBD1	TRBV4-1	TRBJ1-5	CASSSAGTGVNQPQHF
NA	NA	TRBV12-3/TRBV12-4	TRBJ1-5	CASSHSTTRAQHF
NA	NA	TRBV5-1	TRBJ2-5	CASSFSSGPLGETQYF
NA	TRBD1	TRBV5-1	TRBJ1-2	CASSLGQGVDPGGYTF
NA	TRBD1	TRBV28	TRBJ1-1	CASTRQGPTEAFF
once	TRBD2	TRBV2	TRBJ2-7	CASSESGSPYEQYF
once	TRBD1	TRBV11-2	TRBJ2-4	CASSLTGNLAKNIQYF
NA	TRBD1	TRBV28	TRBJ1-5	CASRSRTGRNQPQHF
NA	TRBD1	TRBV7-3	TRBJ1-2	CASSEGTGRYNYGYTF
NA	TRBD1	TRBV3-1/TRBV3-2	TRBJ1-6	CASSQGPGQAGSPLHF
NA	TRBD1	TRBV6-5	TRBJ2-1	CASRGQGTYNEQFF
NA	NA	TRBV12-3/TRBV12-4	TRBJ2-1	CASRSGVVNEQFF
NA	NA	TRBV30	TRBJ1-5	CAWSVGHRTPGQPQHF
NA	NA	TRBV27	TRBJ2-4	CASSPGRWSEDIQYF